This note documents a single T cell receptor (beta chain) sequence. Its antigen remains unidentified. The entry originates in a study of vaccination and CD4 T cells after COVID-19. Cultured CD4+ T-cell DNA underwent Oncomine TCR Beta short-read sequencing. TCRdb passed the PCR reads through MiXCR, listing each CDR3 protein once. The sample yields 13,000 or so distinct CDR3 sequences, just under 75% seen once. Germline values: CDR1 MNHEY, CDR2 SVGAGI. V was clipped by 2 bases and J by 0 bases, with 17 bases between them. This CDR3 is built from 17 residues. Regarding treatment: approximately 9-day PBMC culture with coronavirus spike peptide pools or control peptides (ViraFEST assay).

Input material: CD4+ T cells from blood, cultured in vitro. This rearrangement joins TRBV6-5 to TRBJ2-7; TRBD2 might be the D (5 bases). The sequence was obtained from a human donor who had recovered from COVID-19. The chain's CDR3 is CASSYKGSAQTSYEQYF. The CDR3 DNA reads TGTGCCAGCAGTTACAAAGGTAGCGCCCAGACCTCCTACGAGCAGTACTTC.